The clone carrying this TCR beta chain was counted a single time. The data derive from a study of blood T cell repertoires in COVID-19. V lost 5 bases and J 5 bases, leaving 22 bases between the germline ends. CDR1 and CDR2 (germline): SGHNT, YENEEA. The CDR3 sequence is 18 residues long. Assay used: immunoSEQ multiplex PCR; TCRdb lists only in-frame clones, some missing. The sample has about 130,000 clones, around 85% seen once. This rearrangement joins TRBV11-3 to TRBJ1-6; tentatively, D is TRBD1 (6 bases). The TCR sequence derives from a woman older than 75 with acute or convalescent COVID-19. Material for sequencing was peripheral blood. The CDR3 DNA follows: TGTGCCAGCAGCAAACCGCACTTCCGGGACAAAAATAATTCACCCCTCCACTTT. The encoded protein is CASSKPHFRDKNNSPLHF. Based on the CDR3 plus reference TRBV11-3 and TRBJ1-6, the full variable domain is EAGVVQSPRYKIIEKKQPVAFWCNPISGHNTLYWYLQNLGQGPELLIRYENEEAVDDSQLPKDRFSAERLKGVDSTLKIQPAELGDSAVYLCASSKPHFRDKNNSPLHFGNGTRLTVT.